These 5 T cell receptor beta chains came from one sample sequenced in a study of regulatory T cells in long-lasting Graves disease. The sample's time point: newly diagnosed GD, antithyroid drugs for less than 3 months. Extracted PBMC RNA gave rise to the TCR library. The authors built TCR beta libraries using iRepertoire HTBI primers and Arm-PCR of CDR3 regions. Each CDR3 protein is one row after TCRdb ran MiXCR on the multiplex PCR reads. This sample carries 240,000 or so distinct CDR3 sequences, 20% to 25% of them seen once, and the ten largest clones take about 15%. The sample here was peripheral blood mononuclear cells (PBMCs), taken at new diagnosis, from a patient treated with antithyroid drugs. These receptor sequences come from a female donor with Graves disease.

At least ten counts were recorded for this clonotype. The J gene is TRBJ1-4, the V gene TRBV12-3 or TRBV12-4; D gene uncertain. CDR3 length equals 15 residues. Trimming stripped 6 bases from V and 1 base from J, with 12 bases between. The CDR3 region is CASRDVVLTNEKLFF. The CDR3 DNA sequence: TGTGCCAGCAGAGATGTGGTATTAACTAATGAAAAACTGTTTTTT.

At least ten counts were recorded for this clonotype. The DNA for the CDR3 is TGTGCCAGCAGTCTGTCCACGGGTTACAATGAGCAGTTCTTC. It codes for CASSLSTGYNEQFF. This rearrangement joins TRBV6-1 to TRBJ2-1; unclear D gene. Trimming pared 5 bases from V and 4 bases from J, leaving 12 bases between. The length of the CDR3 is 14 residues. Looked up from germline, CDR1 is MNHNS and CDR2 is SASEGT.

This clonotype has a count of ten or more. This rearrangement joins TRBV27 to TRBJ2-5; D is uncertain. The CDR3 is 13 residues long. In germline, CDR1 is MNHEY, CDR2 SMNVEV (reference sequence). The ends were cut back, 3 bases at V and 5 bases at J, with 10 bases in the middle. CDR3 amino acids: CASSFRLTETQYF. The CDR3 DNA is TGTGCCAGCAGTTTCCGTCTTACGGAGACCCAGTACTTC.

This clonotype was recorded a few times. This chain links TRBV5-6 with TRBJ2-5; 10 nucleotides match TRBD2. Germline CDR1 is SGHDT and CDR2 is YYEEEE. The CDR3 has 19 residues. The ends lost 4 bases at V and 8 bases at J; junction bases unmatched: 23. The CDR3 DNA is TGTGCCAGCAGCCCGGACTTCTGGGCGGCTAGCGGGGGAGCCGATACCCAGTACTTC. Amino acid sequence: CASSPDFWAASGGADTQYF.

On this clonotype: This may arise from a read error, as a much more abundant clone is one base away. This chain joins TRBV4-1 and TRBJ2-7, with a weak D call TRBD1 (6 bases). V was pared by 8 bases and J by 4 bases, with 15 bases between. CDR1 is MGHRA and CDR2 is YSYEKL in the germline V gene. This CDR3 spans 13 amino acids. The CDR3 spells CASRSDSGYEQYF. DNA for the CDR3: TGCGCCAGCCGCTCGGACAGTGGGTACGAGCAGTACTTC.